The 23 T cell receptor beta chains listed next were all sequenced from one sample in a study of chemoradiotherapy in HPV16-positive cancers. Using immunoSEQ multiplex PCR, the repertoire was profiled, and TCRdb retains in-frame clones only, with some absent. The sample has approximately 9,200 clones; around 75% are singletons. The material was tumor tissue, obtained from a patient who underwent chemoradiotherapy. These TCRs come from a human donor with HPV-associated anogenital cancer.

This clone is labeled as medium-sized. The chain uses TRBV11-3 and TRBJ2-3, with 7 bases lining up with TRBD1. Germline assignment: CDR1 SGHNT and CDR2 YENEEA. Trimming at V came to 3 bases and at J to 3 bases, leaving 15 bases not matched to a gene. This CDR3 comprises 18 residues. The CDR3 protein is CASSLIEPGQLITDTQYF. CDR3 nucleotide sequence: TGTGCCAGCAGCTTGATCGAACCGGGACAGCTAATAACAGATACGCAGTATTTT.

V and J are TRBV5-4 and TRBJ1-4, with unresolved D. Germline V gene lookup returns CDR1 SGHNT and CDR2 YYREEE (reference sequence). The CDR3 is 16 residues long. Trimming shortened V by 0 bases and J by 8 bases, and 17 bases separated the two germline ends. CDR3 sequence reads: CASSLGDRGGREKLFF. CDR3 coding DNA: TGTGCCAGCAGCTTGGGGGATCGGGGAGGAAGAGAAAAACTGTTTTTT.

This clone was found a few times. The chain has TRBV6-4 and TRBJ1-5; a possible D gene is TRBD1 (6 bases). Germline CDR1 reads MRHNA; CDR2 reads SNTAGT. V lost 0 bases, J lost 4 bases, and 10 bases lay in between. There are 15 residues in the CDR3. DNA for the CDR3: TGTGCCAGCAGTGACTCCGCAGGGGCTAATCAGCCCCAGCATTTT. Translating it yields CASSDSAGANQPQHF.

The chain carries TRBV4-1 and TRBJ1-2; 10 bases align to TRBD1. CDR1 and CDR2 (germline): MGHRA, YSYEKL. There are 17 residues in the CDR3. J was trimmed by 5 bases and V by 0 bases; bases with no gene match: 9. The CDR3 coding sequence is TGCGCCAGCAGCCAAGATCAAGACAGGGGGCAAGGTTATGGCTACACCTTC. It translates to CASSQDQDRGQGYGYTF.

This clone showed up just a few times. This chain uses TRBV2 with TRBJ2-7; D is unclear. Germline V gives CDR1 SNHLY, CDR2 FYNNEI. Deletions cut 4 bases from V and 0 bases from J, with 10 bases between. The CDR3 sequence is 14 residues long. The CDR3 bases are TGTGCCAGCAGTGTCAAGTTTCTCTCCTACGAGCAGTACGTC. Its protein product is CASSVKFLSYEQYV.

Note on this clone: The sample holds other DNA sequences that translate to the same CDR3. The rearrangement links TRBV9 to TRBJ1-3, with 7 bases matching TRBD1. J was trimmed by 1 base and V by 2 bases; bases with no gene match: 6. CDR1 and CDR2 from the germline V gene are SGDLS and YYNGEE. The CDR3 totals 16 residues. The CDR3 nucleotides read TGTGCCAGCAGCGTCGACAGGGCCTCGTCTGGAAACACCATATATTTT. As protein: CASSVDRASSGNTIYF.

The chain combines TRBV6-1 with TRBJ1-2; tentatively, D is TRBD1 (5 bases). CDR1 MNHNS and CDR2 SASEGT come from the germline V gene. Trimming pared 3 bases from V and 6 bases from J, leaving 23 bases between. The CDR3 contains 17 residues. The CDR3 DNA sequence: TGTGCCAGCAGTGACGATTGGTTGGGGACCGAGGGCCATGGCTACACCTTC. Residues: CASSDDWLGTEGHGYTF.

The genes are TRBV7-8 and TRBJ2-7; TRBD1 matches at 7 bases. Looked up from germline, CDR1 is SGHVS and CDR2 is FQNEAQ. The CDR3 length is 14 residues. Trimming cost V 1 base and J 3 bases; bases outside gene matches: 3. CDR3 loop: CASSLVPGGYEQYV. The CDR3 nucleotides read TGTGCCAGCAGCTTAGTCCCAGGGGGCTACGAGCAGTACGTC.

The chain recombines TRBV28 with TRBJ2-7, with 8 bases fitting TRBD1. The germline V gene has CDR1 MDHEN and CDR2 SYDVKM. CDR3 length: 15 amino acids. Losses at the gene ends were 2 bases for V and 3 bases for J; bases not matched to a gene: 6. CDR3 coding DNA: TGTGCCAGCAGTTTAACGGCAGGGGGCCTCTACGAGCAGTACGTC. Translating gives CASSLTAGGLYEQYV.

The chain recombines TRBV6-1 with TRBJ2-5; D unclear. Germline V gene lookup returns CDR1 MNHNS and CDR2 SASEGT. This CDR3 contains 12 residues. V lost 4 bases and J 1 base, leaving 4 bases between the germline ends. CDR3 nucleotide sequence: TGTGCCAGCAGTGCTGTCCAAGAGACCCAGTACTTC. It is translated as CASSAVQETQYF.

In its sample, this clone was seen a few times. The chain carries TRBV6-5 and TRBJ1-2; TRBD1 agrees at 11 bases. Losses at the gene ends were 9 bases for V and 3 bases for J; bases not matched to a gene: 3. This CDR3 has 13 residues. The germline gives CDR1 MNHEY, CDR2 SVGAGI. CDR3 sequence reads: CASRTGGDYGYTF. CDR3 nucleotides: TGTGCCAGTAGGACAGGGGGCGACTATGGCTACACCTTC.

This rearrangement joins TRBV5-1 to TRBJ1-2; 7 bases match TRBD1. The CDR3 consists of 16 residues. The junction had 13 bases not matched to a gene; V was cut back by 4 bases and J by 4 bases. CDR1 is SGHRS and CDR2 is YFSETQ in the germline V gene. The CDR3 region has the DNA TGCGCCAGCAGCCACGGGACAGCGACTAAAGGCTATGGCTACACCTTC. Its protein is CASSHGTATKGYGYTF.

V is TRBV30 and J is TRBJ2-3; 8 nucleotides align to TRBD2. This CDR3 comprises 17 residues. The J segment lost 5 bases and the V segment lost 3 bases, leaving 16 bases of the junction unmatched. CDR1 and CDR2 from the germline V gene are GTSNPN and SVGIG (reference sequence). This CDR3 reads CAWSNNGGVARGDTQYF. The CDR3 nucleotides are TGTGCCTGGAGCAATAACGGGGGGGTGGCACGGGGAGATACGCAGTATTTT.

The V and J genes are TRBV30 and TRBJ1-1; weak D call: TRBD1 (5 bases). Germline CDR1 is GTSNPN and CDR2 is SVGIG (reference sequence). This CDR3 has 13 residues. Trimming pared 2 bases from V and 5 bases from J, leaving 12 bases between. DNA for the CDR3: TGTGCCTGGAGTCTAGGGGTCGTTACTGAAGCTTTCTTT. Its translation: CAWSLGVVTEAFF.

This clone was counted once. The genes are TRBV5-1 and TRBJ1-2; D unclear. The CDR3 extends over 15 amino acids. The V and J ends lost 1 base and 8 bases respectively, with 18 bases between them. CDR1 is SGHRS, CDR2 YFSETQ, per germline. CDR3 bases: TGCGCCAGCAGCTTGAATGGACCCGAAAGTGGCGGCTACACCTTC. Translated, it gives CASSLNGPESGGYTF.

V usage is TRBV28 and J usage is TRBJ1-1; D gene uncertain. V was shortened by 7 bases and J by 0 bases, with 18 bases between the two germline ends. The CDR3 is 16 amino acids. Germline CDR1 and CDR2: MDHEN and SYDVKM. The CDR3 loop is CASTYQILEMNTEAFF. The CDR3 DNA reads TGTGCCAGCACTTACCAGATCCTTGAGATGAACACTGAAGCTTTCTTT.

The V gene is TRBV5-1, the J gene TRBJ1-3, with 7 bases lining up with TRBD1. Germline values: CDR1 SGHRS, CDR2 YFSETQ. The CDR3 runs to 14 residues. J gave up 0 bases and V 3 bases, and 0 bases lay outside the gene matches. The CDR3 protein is CASSSGGSGNTIYF. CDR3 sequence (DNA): TGCGCCAGCAGCTCAGGGGGCTCTGGAAACACCATATATTTT.

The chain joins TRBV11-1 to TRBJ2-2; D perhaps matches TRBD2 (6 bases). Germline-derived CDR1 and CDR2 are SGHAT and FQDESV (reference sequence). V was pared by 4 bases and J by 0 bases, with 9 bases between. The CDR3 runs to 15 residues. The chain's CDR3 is CASSSDYTNTGELFF. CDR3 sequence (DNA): TGTGCCAGCAGCTCGGACTACACGAACACCGGGGAGCTGTTTTTT.

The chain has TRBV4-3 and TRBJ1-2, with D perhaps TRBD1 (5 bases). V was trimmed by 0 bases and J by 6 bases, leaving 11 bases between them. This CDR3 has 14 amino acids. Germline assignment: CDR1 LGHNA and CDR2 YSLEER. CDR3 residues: CASSQDRDVDGYTF. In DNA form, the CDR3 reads TGCGCCAGCAGCCAAGATAGGGACGTTGATGGCTACACCTTC.

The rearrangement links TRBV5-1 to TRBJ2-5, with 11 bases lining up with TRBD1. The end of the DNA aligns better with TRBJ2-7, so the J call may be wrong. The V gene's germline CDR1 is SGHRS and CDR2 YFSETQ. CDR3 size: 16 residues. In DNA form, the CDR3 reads TGCGCCAGCAGCTCGGCGGGGGACAGGGGGGTGTTCGAGCAGTACTTC. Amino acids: CASSSAGDRGVFEQYF.

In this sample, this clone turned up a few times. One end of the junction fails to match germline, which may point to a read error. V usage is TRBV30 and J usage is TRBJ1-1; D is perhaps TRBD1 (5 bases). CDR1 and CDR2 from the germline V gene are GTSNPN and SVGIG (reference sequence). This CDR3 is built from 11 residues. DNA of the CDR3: TGTGCCTCGGCAGGGAACGCTGAAGCTTTCTTT. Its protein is CASAGNAEAFF.

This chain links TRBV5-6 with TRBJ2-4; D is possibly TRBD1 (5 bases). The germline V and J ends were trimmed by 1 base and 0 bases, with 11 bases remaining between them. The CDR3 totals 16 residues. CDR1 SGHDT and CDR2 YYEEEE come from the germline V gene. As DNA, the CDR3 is TGTGCCAGCAGCTTGATTGACAGCGTAGCCAAAAACATTCAGTACTTC. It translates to CASSLIDSVAKNIQYF.

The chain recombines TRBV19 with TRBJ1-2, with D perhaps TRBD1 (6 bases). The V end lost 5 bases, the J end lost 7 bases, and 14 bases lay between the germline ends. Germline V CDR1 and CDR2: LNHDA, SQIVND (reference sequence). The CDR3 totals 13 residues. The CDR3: CASSQGRAVGYTF. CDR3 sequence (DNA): TGTGCCAGTAGTCAGGGGCGGGCAGTTGGCTACACCTTC.